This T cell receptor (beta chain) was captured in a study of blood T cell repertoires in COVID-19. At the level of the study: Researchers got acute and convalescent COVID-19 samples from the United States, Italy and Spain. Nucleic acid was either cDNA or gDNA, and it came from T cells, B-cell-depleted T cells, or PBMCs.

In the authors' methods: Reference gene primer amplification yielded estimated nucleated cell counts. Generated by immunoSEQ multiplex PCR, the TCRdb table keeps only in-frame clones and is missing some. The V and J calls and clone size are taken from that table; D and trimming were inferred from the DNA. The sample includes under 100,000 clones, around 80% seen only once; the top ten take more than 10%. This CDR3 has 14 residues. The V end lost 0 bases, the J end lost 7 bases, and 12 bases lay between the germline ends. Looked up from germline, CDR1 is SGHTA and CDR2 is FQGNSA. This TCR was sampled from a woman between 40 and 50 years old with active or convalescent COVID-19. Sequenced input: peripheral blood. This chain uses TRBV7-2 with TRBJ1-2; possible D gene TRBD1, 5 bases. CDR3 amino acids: CASSLAPDTGGYTF. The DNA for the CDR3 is TGTGCCAGCAGCTTAGCCCCGGATACAGGTGGCTACACCTTC.